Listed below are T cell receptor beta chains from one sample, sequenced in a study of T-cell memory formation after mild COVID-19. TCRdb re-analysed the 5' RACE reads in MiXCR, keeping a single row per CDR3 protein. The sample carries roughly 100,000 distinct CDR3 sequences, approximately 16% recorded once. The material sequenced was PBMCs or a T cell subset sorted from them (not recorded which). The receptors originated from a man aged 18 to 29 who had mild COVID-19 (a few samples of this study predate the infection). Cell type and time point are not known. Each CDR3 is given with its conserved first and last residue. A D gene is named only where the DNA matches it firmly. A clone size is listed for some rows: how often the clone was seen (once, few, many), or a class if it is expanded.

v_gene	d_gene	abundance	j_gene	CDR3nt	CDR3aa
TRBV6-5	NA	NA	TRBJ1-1	TGTGCCAGCAGTTCAGGGTTATCAGCTTTCTTT	CASSSGLSAFF
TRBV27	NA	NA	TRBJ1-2	TGTGCCAGCAGTTTATCCCCCCACTATGGCTACACCTTC	CASSLSPHYGYTF
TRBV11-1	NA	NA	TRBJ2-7	TGTGCCAGCAGCTTAGCTACCGGACAGATGAGCTCCTACGAGCAGTACTTC	CASSLATGQMSSYEQYF
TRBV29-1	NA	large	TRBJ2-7	TGCAGCGTATATACAGGGTCATCCTACGAGCAGTACTTC	CSVYTGSSYEQYF
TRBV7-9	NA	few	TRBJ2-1	TGTGCCAGCATGACAGGTCCGGTTGATGAGCAGTTCTTC	CASMTGPVDEQFF
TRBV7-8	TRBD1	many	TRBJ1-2	TGTGCCAGCAGCTCCGGACAGGGAGTGGACGGCTACACCTTC	CASSSGQGVDGYTF
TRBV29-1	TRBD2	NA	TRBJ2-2	TGCAGCGTTCATGGGACTATGGATAACACCGGGGAGCTGTTTTTT	CSVHGTMDNTGELFF
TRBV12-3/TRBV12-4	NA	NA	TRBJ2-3	TGTGCCAGCAGTTTTCTGGGGCAGGGCACAGATACGCAGTATTTT	CASSFLGQGTDTQYF
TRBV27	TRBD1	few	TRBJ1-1	TGTGCCAGCCGACTTTCCGGGACAGGGTATCAGTACACTGAAGCTTTCTTT	CASRLSGTGYQYTEAFF
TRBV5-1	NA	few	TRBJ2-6	TGCGCCAGCAGCTTCCAGGGAACTGGGGCCAACGTCCTGACTTTC	CASSFQGTGANVLTF
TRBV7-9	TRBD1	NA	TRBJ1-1	TGTGCCAGCAGCCAATACGCGGACAGGGAGGCTTTCTTT	CASSQYADREAFF
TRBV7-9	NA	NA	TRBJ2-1	TGTGCCAGCAGTTCTACTGCCTTGGGCTACAATGAGCAGTTCTTC	CASSSTALGYNEQFF
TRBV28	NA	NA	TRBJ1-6	TGTGCCAGCATTCACCCCGTGGGGGAGAATTCACCCCTCCACTTT	CASIHPVGENSPLHF
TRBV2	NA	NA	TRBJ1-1	TGTGCCAGCAGTGAAGCTGCTGAGGTGAACACTGAAGCTTTCTTT	CASSEAAEVNTEAFF
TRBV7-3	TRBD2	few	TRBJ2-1	TGTGCCAGCAGCTTGGGGCTAGCGGCATGGGATGAGCAGTTCTTC	CASSLGLAAWDEQFF
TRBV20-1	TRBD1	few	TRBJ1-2	TGCAGTGCCGTCCACAGGGGGCTACCCTATGGCTACACCTTC	CSAVHRGLPYGYTF
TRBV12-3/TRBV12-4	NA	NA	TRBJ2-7	TGTGCCAGCAGACGACTAGACTCCTACGAGCAGTACTTC	CASRRLDSYEQYF
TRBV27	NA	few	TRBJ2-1	TGTGCCAGCAGTCAAGGACGTACGGGTGGGGTAGGTGAGCAGTTCTTC	CASSQGRTGGVGEQFF
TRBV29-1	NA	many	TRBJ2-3	TGCAGCGCAACTAGGGTCAGAACGGACGAGAGGGCAGATACGCAGTATTTT	CSATRVRTDERADTQYF
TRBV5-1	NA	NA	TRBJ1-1	TGCGCCAGCAGCTTAAACTCCAGGGTAGGGACTGAAGCTTACTTT	CASSLNSRVGTEAYF
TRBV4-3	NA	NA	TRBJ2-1	TGCGCCAGCAGCCAAGCCGACGAATATTACAATGAGCAGTTCTTC	CASSQADEYYNEQFF
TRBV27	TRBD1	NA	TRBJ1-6	TGTGCCAGCAGTTTATCCCAGGACAGGCCGGGACCCCTCCACTTT	CASSLSQDRPGPLHF
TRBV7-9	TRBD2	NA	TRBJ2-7	TGTGCCAGCAGCTTTTCGGAGCGGGGGCCACCCTACGAGCAGTACTTC	CASSFSERGPPYEQYF
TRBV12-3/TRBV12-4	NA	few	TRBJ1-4	TGTGCCAGCAGTTTTGTCCCAGTCGAAAAACTGTTTTTT	CASSFVPVEKLFF
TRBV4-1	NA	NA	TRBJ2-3	TGCGCCAGCAGCCCGCAGGCAGGGAGGACAGATACGCAGTATTTT	CASSPQAGRTDTQYF
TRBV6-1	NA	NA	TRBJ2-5	TGTGCCAGCACTGATTCCCCCACTGGGGGACTCCAAGAGACCCAGTACTTC	CASTDSPTGGLQETQYF
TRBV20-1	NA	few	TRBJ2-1	TGCAGTGCTAGAGAGCCTACCTACAATGAGCAGTTCTTC	CSAREPTYNEQFF
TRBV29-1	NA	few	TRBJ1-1	TGCAGCGTTGAATCTCCGACAGCTTTCTTT	CSVESPTAFF
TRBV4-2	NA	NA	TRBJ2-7	TGTGCCAGCAGCCAAGAAATGAGCTCCTACGAGCAGTACTTC	CASSQEMSSYEQYF
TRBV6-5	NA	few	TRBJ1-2	TGTGCCAGCAGCCAGGTTTTGGGCTATGGCTACACCTTC	CASSQVLGYGYTF
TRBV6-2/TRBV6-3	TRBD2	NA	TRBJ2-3	TGTGCCAGCAGTTACGGGACTAGCTTCGCGGCGCAGTATTTT	CASSYGTSFAAQYF
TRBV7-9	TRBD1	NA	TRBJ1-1	TGTGCCAGCAGCTCGGCCCCGGGACAGGGGTTCACTGAAGCTTTCTTT	CASSSAPGQGFTEAFF
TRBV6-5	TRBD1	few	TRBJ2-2	TGTGCCAGCAGTCCGTGGACAGGGGGCACCGGGGAGCTGTTTTTT	CASSPWTGGTGELFF
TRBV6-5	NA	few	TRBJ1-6	TGTGCCAGCAATCCGACGGGGGGGTATAATTCACCCCTCCACTTT	CASNPTGGYNSPLHF
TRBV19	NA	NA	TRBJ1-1	TGTGCCAGTAGTATGATTTGGGGGGATCCTGAAGCTTTCTTT	CASSMIWGDPEAFF
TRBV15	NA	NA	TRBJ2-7	TGTGCCACCAGCAGAGAAGGGGACACTCTTTCCGAGCAGTACTTC	CATSREGDTLSEQYF
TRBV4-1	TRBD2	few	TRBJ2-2	TGCGCCAGCAGCCAAAGGCTAGCGGGGGGGCCCGGGGAGCTGTTTTTT	CASSQRLAGGPGELFF
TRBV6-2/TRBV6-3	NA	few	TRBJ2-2	TGTGCCAGCAGTGTGGACTGGAACACCGGGGAGCTGTTTTTT	CASSVDWNTGELFF